This T cell receptor (beta chain) comes out of a study of T cell changes during pregnancy in multiple sclerosis. Profiling relied on immunoSEQ multiplex PCR, and the TCRdb table lists in-frame clones only, not all of them. Of around 70,000 clones listed, about nine tenths are singletons. This clone showed up just once. Looked up from germline, CDR1 is MDHEN and CDR2 is SYDVKM. J was trimmed by 2 bases and V by 6 bases; bases with no gene match: 8. There are 16 residues in the CDR3. Sequencing used peripheral blood, obtained after pregnancy. The sequence derives from a female donor in good health, enrolled as a control in a pregnancy study. The V and J genes are TRBV28 and TRBJ1-3, with 9 bases lining up with TRBD1. CDR3 nucleotide sequence: TGTGCCAGCAGAAATTACAGGGGGCATGCTGGAAACACCATATATTTT. Translating it yields CASRNYRGHAGNTIYF.